This passage covers 13 T cell receptor beta chains from one sample sequenced in a study of T cells in localized non-small cell lung cancer. Profiling relied on immunoSEQ multiplex PCR, and the TCRdb table lists in-frame clones only, not all of them. The sample has over a thousand clones; 30% to 45% are singletons. The specimen comprised lung tumor tissue, sampled before any cancer treatment. The receptors were sampled from a male donor at least 60 years old with stage II squamous cell lung carcinoma.

This clone is categorized as medium-sized. V gene TRBV4-1 combines with J gene TRBJ2-5; a weak D match, TRBD1 (6 bases). From germline, CDR1 is MGHRA and CDR2 YSYEKL. V was cut by 1 base and J by 2 bases, with 11 bases left in between. This CDR3 region has 15 residues. The CDR3 protein is CASSQGDTPQETQYF. The CDR3 DNA reads TGCGCCAGCAGCCAAGGGGACACTCCACAAGAGACCCAGTACTTC.

The CDR3 sequence: CAWRVLDRQYF. CDR3 sequence (DNA): TGTGCCTGGAGGGTTTTGGACAGGCAGTACTTC. The J gene is TRBJ2-7, the V gene TRBV30, with D perhaps matching TRBD1 (6 bases). CDR3 length equals 11 residues. Per the germline V gene, CDR1 is GTSNPN and CDR2 is SVGIG (reference sequence). Between the trimmed V and J ends, which lost 3 bases and 9 bases, there was a span of 12 bases. Full variable domain (remainder filled in from reference TRBV30 and TRBJ2-7): SQTIHQWPATLVQPVGSPLSLECTVEGTSNPNLYWYRQAAGRGLQLLFYSVGIGQISSEVPQNLSASRPQDRQFILSSKKLLLSDSGFYLCAWRVLDRQYFGPGTRLTVT.

By share, this clone ranks as large. The gene calls are TRBV18 and TRBJ2-1; D possibly matches TRBD1 or TRBD2 (5 bases each). The CDR3 totals 15 residues. Germline V gene lookup returns CDR1 KGHSH and CDR2 LQKENI. Trimming took 4 bases from V and 7 from J, leaving 17 bases between them. CDR3 loop: CASSRAPGPGNEQFF. CDR3 nucleotide sequence: TGTGCCAGCTCACGCGCTCCGGGGCCGGGGAATGAGCAGTTCTTC.

The gene calls are TRBV19 and TRBJ1-1; 12 bases fit TRBD1. Germline values: CDR1 LNHDA, CDR2 SQIVND (reference sequence). This CDR3 contains 15 residues. Trimming at V came to 5 bases and at J to 8 bases, leaving 9 bases not matched to a gene. CDR3 residues: CASSPTRDRGREAFF. The CDR3 region has the DNA TGTGCCAGTAGTCCTACCCGGGACAGGGGGCGCGAAGCTTTCTTT.

With respect to this clone: Sequence at one end of the junction differs from germline and may be a read error. The chain combines TRBV14 with TRBJ1-2, with TRBD1 matching 8 bases. Germline-derived CDR1 and CDR2 are SGHDN and FVKESK. This CDR3 contains 13 residues. This chain's CDR3 is CASSQTGAYGYTF. The CDR3 nucleotides are TGTGCYAGCAGCCAGACAGGGGCCTATGGCTACACCTTC.

This chain links TRBV29-1 with TRBJ1-2; 8 bases line up with TRBD1. V dropped 6 bases and J dropped 6; count of bases not matched to a gene: 6. The CDR3 runs 12 residues. The germline gives CDR1 SQVTM, CDR2 ANQGSEA. CDR3 protein: CSVPDRAHGYTF. CDR3 DNA sequence: TGCAGCGTCCCGGACAGGGCCCATGGCTACACCTTC.

This chain joins TRBV18 and TRBJ1-4, with TRBD1 as a possible D gene (5 bases). The germline V and J ends were trimmed by 8 bases and 7 bases, with 17 bases remaining between them. The length of the CDR3 is 14 residues. CDR1 and CDR2 from the germline V gene are KGHSH and LQKENI. The CDR3 nucleotides are TGTGCCAGCGCCCTTGATATGGGGCCTGAAAAACTGTTTTTT. This gives the protein CASALDMGPEKLFF.

The rearrangement links TRBV19 to TRBJ2-2; no clear D gene. Germline-derived CDR1 and CDR2 are LNHDA and SQIVND (reference sequence). The CDR3 sequence is 15 residues long. Trimming shortened V by 1 base and J by 4 bases, and 10 bases separated the two germline ends. The CDR3, as DNA: TGTGCCAGTAGTATAGTTGGGCAGGCCACCGGGGAGCTGTTTTTT. Its protein product is CASSIVGQATGELFF.

This clone was seen only a few times. The chain has TRBV6-8 and TRBJ2-5, with no clear D. There are 16 residues in the CDR3. CDR1 and CDR2 from the germline V gene are MNHGY and SAAAGT. V lost 0 bases to trimming and J lost 0 bases, with 11 bases between them. CDR3 DNA: TGTGCCAGCAGTTACTCGAGCCTCCCGTACCAAGAGACCCAGTACTTC. Encoded protein: CASSYSSLPYQETQYF.

This rearrangement joins TRBV9 to TRBJ1-5; no clear D gene. The V gene's germline CDR1 is SGDLS and CDR2 YYNGEE. The V end lost 5 bases, the J end lost 0 bases, and 12 bases lay between the germline ends. The CDR3 has 15 amino acids. For the CDR3, the DNA is TGTGCCAGCAGTGAAGGCCCAGTTAGCAATCAGCCCCAGCATTTT. Protein sequence: CASSEGPVSNQPQHF.

J is TRBJ2-5 and V is TRBV6-7; no clear D gene. TRBV6-7 qualifies as an ORF whose function is uncertain. This CDR3 has 13 amino acids. V gave up 5 bases and J gave up 5 bases, with 12 bases separating them. CDR3 nucleotide sequence: TGTGCCAGCAGTGAGATAGGGTGGGAGACCCAGTACTTC. Its protein product is CASSEIGWETQYF.

The V call is TRBV19, the J call TRBJ2-7; 12 bases line up with TRBD2. CDR1 LNHDA and CDR2 SQIVND come from the germline V gene (reference sequence). This CDR3 contains 15 residues. Trimming at V came to 5 bases and at J to 7 bases, leaving 9 bases not matched to a gene. The CDR3 here is CASSASSGGAEEQYF. The CDR3 DNA reads TGTGCCAGTAGTGCGTCTAGCGGGGGGGCGGAGGAGCAGTACTTC.

The genes are TRBV18 and TRBJ1-1, with D maybe TRBD1 (5 bases). Looked up from germline, CDR1 is KGHSH and CDR2 is LQKENI. The V end lost 1 base, the J end lost 1 base, and 7 bases lay between the germline ends. This CDR3 comprises 14 residues. The CDR3, as DNA: TGTGCCAGCTCACCACTACAGGAGAACACTGAAGCTTTCTTT. Translating it yields CASSPLQENTEAFF.